This record concerns one TCR beta chain sequence. The data were obtained in a study of blood T cells in healthy people across ages. A sample-barcoded 5' primer and a J-beta primer mix were used in a second PCR of roughly 7 to 11 cycles. TCRdb reanalysed the 5' RACE reads using MiXCR and keeps one entry per CDR3 protein. The table shows 700,000 or so distinct CDR3 sequences, with 22% occurring only once. Germline loops: CDR1 SEHNR, CDR2 FQNEAQ (reference sequence). Trimming removed 3 bases at V and 9 bases at J, with 11 bases between. This CDR3 has 12 amino acids. This sequence was found in a man in his 70s in good health. This chain uses TRBV7-9 with TRBJ1-2; the D is unclear. Sequencing was performed on blood. The CDR3 sequence is CASSFPRGSYTF. The CDR3 DNA follows: TGTGCCAGCAGCTTCCCTCGGGGTAGCTACACCTTC.